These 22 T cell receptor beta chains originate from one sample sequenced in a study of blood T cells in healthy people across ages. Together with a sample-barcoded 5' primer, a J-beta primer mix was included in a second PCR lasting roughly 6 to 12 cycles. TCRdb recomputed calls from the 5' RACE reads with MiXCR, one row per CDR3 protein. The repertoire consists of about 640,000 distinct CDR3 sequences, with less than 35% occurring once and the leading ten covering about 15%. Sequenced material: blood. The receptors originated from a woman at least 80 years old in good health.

The CDR3 loop reads CASSQDSRLAGGGPNEQYF. CDR3 DNA sequence: TGTGCCAGCAGCCAAGATTCGCGACTAGCGGGGGGTGGGCCCAATGAGCAGTACTTC. The chain is built from TRBV3-1 and TRBJ2-7; 13 bases are shared with TRBD2. The trim removed 0 bases at V and 7 bases at J, leaving 15 bases unmatched. The CDR3 spans 19 residues. CDR1 is LGHDT and CDR2 is YNNKEL in the germline V gene (reference sequence).

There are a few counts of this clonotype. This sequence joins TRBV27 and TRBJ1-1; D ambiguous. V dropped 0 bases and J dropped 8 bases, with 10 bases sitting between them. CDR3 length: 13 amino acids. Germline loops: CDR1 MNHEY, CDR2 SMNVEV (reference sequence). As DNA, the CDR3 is TGTGCCAGCAGTTTATCCCGCCTTGGGGAAGCTTTCTTT. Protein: CASSLSRLGEAFF.

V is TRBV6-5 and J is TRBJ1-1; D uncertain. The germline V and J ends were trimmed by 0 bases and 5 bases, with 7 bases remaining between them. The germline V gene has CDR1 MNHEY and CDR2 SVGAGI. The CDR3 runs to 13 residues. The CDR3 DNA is TGTGCCAGCAGTTACTCATATGGAACTGAAGCTTTCTTT. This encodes CASSYSYGTEAFF.

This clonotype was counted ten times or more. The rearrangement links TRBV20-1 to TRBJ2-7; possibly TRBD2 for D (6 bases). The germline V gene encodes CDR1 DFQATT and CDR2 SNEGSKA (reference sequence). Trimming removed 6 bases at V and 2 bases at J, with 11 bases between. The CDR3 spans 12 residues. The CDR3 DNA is TGCAGTGCCGCCGCGGGGACCTACGAGCAGTACTTC. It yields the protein CSAAAGTYEQYF.

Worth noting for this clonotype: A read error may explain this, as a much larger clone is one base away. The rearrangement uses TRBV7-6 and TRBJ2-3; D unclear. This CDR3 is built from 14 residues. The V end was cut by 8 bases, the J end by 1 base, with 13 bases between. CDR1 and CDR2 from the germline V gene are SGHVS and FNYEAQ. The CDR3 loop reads CASGSLGRTDTQYF. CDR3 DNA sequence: TGTGCCAGCGGCTCCCTAGGGCGCACAGATACGCAGTATTTT.

Here the CDR3 reads CASSPDRVETQYF. In nucleotides, the CDR3 is TGTGCCAGCAGCCCAGACAGGGTAGAGACCCAGTACTTC. The chain has TRBV7-2 and TRBJ2-4, with TRBD1 matching over 7 bases. TRBJ2-5 explains the end of the DNA better; the J call may be wrong. The CDR3 is 13 residues long. The germline CDR1 and CDR2 sequences are SGHTA and FQGNSA.

The CDR3 loop reads CASSLDGTKGYTF. CDR3 in DNA: TGTGCCAGCAGCTTAGACGGCACAAAGGGCTACACCTTC. V usage is TRBV7-9 and J usage is TRBJ1-2; D remains unclear. Germline CDR1 and CDR2: SEHNR and FQNEAQ (reference sequence). CDR3 length equals 13 residues. V was pared by 1 base and J by 8 bases, with 11 bases between.

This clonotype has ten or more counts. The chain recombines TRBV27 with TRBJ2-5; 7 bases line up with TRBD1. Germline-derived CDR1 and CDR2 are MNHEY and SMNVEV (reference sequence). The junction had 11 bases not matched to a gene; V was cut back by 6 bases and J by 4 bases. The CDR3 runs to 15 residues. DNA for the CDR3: TGTGCCAGCAGCGCCGAAGCACAGGGGAGAGAGACCCAGTACTTC. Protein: CASSAEAQGRETQYF.

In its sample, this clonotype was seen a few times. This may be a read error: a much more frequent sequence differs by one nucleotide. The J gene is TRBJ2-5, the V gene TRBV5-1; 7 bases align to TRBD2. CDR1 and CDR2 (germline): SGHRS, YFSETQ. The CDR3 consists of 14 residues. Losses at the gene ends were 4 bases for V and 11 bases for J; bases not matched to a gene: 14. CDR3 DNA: TGCGCCAGCAGCCCGCTGGCTAGCGGTGGTGAGCAGTACTTC. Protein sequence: CASSPLASGGEQYF. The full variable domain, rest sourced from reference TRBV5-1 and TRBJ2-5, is KAGVTQTPRYLIKTRGQQVTLSCSPISGHRSVSWYQQTPGQGLQFLFEYFSETQRNKGNFPGRFSGRQFSNSRSEMNVSTLELGDSALYLCASSPLASGGEQYFGPGTRLLVL.

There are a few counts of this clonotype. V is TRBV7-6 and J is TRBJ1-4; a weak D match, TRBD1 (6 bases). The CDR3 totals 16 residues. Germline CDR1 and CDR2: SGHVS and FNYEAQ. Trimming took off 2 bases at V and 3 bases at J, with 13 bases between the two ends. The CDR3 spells CASSLRGAGPNEKLFF. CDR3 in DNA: TGTGCCAGCAGCTTAAGGGGGGCAGGCCCTAATGAAAAACTGTTTTTT.

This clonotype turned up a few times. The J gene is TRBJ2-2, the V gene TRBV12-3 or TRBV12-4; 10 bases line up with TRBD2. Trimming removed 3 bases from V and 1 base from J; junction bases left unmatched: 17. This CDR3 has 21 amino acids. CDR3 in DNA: TGTGCCAGCAGTTTCGGCGGCCCTTGGCTAGCGGGGGAAGAGAACACCGGGGAGCTGTTTTTT. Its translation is CASSFGGPWLAGEENTGELFF.

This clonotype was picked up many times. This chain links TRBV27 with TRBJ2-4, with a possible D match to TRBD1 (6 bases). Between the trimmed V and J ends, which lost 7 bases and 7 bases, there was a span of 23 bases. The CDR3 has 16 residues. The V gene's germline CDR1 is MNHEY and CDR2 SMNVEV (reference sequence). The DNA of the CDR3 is TGTGCCAGCAAAGGGGGTGGGGGTTTGTCACGGAACATTCAGTACTTC. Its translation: CASKGGGGLSRNIQYF.

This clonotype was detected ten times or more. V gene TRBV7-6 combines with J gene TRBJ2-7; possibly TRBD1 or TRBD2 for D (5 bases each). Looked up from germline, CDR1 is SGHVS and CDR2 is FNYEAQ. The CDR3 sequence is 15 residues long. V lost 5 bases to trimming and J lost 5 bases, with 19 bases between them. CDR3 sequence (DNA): TGTGCCAGCAGCCCGCCCGAGGGGCCTAAAGACGAGCAGTACTTC. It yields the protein CASSPPEGPKDEQYF.

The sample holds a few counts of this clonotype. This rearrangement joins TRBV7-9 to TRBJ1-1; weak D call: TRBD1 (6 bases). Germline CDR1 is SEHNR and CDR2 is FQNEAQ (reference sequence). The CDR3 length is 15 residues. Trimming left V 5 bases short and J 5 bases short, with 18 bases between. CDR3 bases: TGTGCCAGCAGCAAAACTGCCGGGACAAAGACTGAAGCTTTCTTT. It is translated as CASSKTAGTKTEAFF.

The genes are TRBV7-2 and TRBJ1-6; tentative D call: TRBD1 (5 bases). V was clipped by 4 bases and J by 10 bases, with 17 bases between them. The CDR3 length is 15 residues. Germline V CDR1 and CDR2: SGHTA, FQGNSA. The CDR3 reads CASSSGTPPGSPLHF. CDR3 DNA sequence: TGTGCCAGCAGCTCCGGGACGCCGCCCGGCTCACCCCTCCACTTT.

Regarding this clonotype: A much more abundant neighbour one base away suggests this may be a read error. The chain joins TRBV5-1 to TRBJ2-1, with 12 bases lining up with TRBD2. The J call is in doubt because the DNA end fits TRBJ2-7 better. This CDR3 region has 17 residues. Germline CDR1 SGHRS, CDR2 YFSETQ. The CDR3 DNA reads TGCGCCAGCAGCTTGGCTAGCGGGGGGGTTAACTACAATGAGCAGTACTTC. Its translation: CASSLASGGVNYNEQYF.

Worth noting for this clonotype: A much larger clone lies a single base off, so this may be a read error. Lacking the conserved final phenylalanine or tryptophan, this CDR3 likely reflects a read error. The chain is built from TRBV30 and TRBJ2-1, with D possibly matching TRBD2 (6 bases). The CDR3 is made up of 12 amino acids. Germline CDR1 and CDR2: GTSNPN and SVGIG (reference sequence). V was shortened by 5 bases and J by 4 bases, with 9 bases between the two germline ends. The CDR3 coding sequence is TGTGCCTGGGGGAGGCGGTACAATGAGCAGTTCATC. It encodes CAWGRRYNEQFI.

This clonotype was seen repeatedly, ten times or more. The CDR3 spells CASSPEVGLGTDTQYF. In DNA, the CDR3 is TGCGCCAGCAGCCCGGAAGTAGGGTTGGGCACAGATACGCAGTATTTT. The V call is TRBV5-1, the J call TRBJ2-3; D gene unclear. The CDR3 spans 16 residues. The germline CDR1 and CDR2 sequences are SGHRS and YFSETQ. V was cut by 4 bases and J by 1 base, with 16 bases left in between.

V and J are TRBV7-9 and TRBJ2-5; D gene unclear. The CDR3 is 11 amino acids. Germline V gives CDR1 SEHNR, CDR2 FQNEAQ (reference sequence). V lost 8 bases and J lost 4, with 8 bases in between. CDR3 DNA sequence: TGTGCCAGCGGCTCGGGAGAGACCCAGTACTTC. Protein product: CASGSGETQYF.

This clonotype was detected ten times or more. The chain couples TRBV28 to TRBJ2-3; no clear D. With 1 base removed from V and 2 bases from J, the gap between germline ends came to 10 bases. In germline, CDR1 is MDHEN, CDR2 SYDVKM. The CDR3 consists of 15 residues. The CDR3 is CASSLFSKFTDTQYF. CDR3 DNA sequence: TGTGCCAGCAGTTTATTCAGCAAATTCACAGATACGCAGTATTTT.

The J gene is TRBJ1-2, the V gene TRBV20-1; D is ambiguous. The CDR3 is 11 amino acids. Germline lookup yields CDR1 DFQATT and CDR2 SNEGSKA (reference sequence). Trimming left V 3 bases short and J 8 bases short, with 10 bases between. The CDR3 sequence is CSARLGEGYTF. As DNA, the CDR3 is TGCAGTGCTAGGCTTGGAGAAGGCTACACCTTC.

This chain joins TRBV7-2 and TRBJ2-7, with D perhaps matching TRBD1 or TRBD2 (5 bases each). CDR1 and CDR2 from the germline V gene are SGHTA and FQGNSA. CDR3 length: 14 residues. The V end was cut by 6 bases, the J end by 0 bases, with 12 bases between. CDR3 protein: CASRYGGSSYEQYF. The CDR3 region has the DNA TGTGCCAGCAGGTATGGGGGAAGCTCCTACGAGCAGTACTTC. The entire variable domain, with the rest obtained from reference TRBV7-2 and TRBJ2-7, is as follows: GAGVSQSPSNKVTEKGKDVELRCDPISGHTALYWYRQSLGQGLEFLIYFQGNSAPDKSGLPSDRFSAERTGGSVSTLTIQRTQQEDSAVYLCASRYGGSSYEQYFGPGTRLTVT.